The following is a TCR beta chain sequence with its context. Its antigen remains unidentified. TCRdb's copy holds only in-frame clones and misses some; the assay was immunoSEQ multiplex PCR. The repertoire holds tens of thousands of clones, with around 80% as singletons. Germline lookup yields CDR1 SGDLS and CDR2 YYNGEE. The CDR3 runs 14 residues. Unmatched junction bases numbered 7, after V lost 7 bases and J lost 3 bases. These data originate in a study of OX40 agonist ivuxolimab in advanced cancers. Overall study: Ivuxolimab was delivered to patients intravenously every 2 weeks at doses spanning 0.01 to 10 mg/kg. Study-wide results and caveats: Clonal expansion from baseline to week 6 occurred in both CD4+ and CD8+ T cells.

The clonotype originates from an adult with an advanced solid tumor such as melanoma, head and neck, liver or kidney cancer. The sequencing here drew on CD4+ or CD8+ T cells sorted from blood, taken in a trial of the OX40 agonist ivuxolimab. The chain joins TRBV9 to TRBJ1-1, with 9 bases matching TRBD1. As DNA, the CDR3 is TGTGCCAGCGGAGAAACAGGGGGCTACACTGAAGCTTTCTTT. The encoded protein is CASGETGGYTEAFF.